Below, 11 T cell receptor beta chains from the same sample are listed, as sequenced in a study of human T cells and chemical hapten exposure. The time point: pre-sensitization, week 0. Treatment noted: therapeutic diphenylcyclopropenone sensitization with weekly scalp DPC. TCRdb called the RACE reads again in MiXCR, with one record for every CDR3 protein. The profile covers nearly 110,000 distinct CDR3 sequences, with 12% appearing a single time and 1.5% to 2% taken by the ten largest. Source: whole blood, taken in connection with sensitization to the hapten diphenylcyclopropenone (DPC). The receptors were sampled from a woman aged 50 to 65 with alopecia areata. Some clones in this sample may be carry-over from other donors' samples.

Only a few counts were recorded for this clonotype. The chain employs TRBV11-1 and TRBJ2-3, with TRBD2 as a possible D gene (6 bases). V gave up 3 bases and J gave up 0 bases, with 10 bases separating them. CDR3 length: 15 residues. Per germline, CDR1 SGHAT and CDR2 FQDESV (reference sequence). CDR3 sequence: CASSFGSGSTDTQYF. In nucleotides, the CDR3 is TGTGCCAGCAGCTTTGGTAGCGGAAGCACAGATACGCAGTATTTT.

This clonotype was counted only a few times. The CDR3 here is CASSLGTQNTEAFF. The CDR3 nucleotides read TGTGCCAGCAGCTTAGGGACACAGAACACTGAAGCTTTCTTT. V is TRBV7-8 and J is TRBJ1-1, with a tentative D call TRBD1 (5 bases). V dropped 1 base and J dropped 1 base, with 7 bases sitting between them. Germline-derived CDR1 and CDR2 are SGHVS and FQNEAQ. The CDR3 has 14 residues.

This clonotype was detected a few times. The J gene is TRBJ1-6, the V gene TRBV11-2, with D unresolved. Deletions cut 4 bases from V and 8 bases from J, with 6 bases between. The CDR3 runs 12 residues. Germline values: CDR1 SGHAT, CDR2 FQNNGV. This CDR3 is CASSSNYSPLHF. CDR3 DNA sequence: TGTGCCAGCAGCTCAAACTATTCACCCCTCCACTTT.

This clonotype has a count of ten or more. The chain links TRBV7-2 to TRBJ1-6; 9 positions agree with TRBD1. From germline, CDR1 is SGHTA and CDR2 FQGNSA. The CDR3 spans 15 residues. V dropped 5 bases and J dropped 8; count of bases not matched to a gene: 7. The CDR3 DNA follows: TGTGCCAGCAGCCGAGACAGGGGGACGTATTCACCCCTCCACTTT. Residues: CASSRDRGTYSPLHF.

This clonotype was seen repeatedly, ten times or more. The CDR3 DNA is TGCGCCAGCAGCATGTCGGACATCAGGGCTGGGGCTTTCTTT. Protein product: CASSMSDIRAGAFF. The chain recombines TRBV5-1 with TRBJ1-1, with D possibly being TRBD1 (5 bases). CDR1 is SGHRS, CDR2 YFSETQ, per germline. The CDR3 length is 14 residues. Trimming shortened V by 4 bases and J by 11 bases, and 21 bases separated the two germline ends. The variable domain in full, with the rest retrieved from reference TRBV5-1 and TRBJ1-1, is KAGVTQTPRYLIKTRGQQVTLSCSPISGHRSVSWYQQTPGQGLQFLFEYFSETQRNKGNFPGRFSGRQFSNSRSEMNVSTLELGDSALYLCASSMSDIRAGAFFGQGTRLTVV.

This CDR3 is CASSLSVALNTEAFF. In nucleotides, the CDR3 is TGTGCCAGCAGCTTGTCTGTCGCCCTGAACACTGAAGCTTTCTTT. The J gene is TRBJ1-1, the V gene TRBV5-4; D not resolved. V lost 1 base and J 0 bases, leaving 10 bases between the germline ends. The CDR3 extends over 15 amino acids. CDR1 and CDR2 (germline): SGHNT, YYREEE (reference sequence).

The chain joins TRBV7-9 to TRBJ2-7, with 8 bases that match TRBD1. The J segment lost 6 bases and the V segment lost 5 bases, leaving 9 bases of the junction unmatched. CDR1 is SEHNR and CDR2 is FQNEAQ in the germline V gene (reference sequence). The CDR3 is 14 residues long. The CDR3 sequence is CASSPRTGTGEQYF. The CDR3 DNA follows: TGTGCCAGCAGCCCAAGGACAGGGACAGGCGAGCAGTACTTC.

This clonotype was found a few times. This chain links TRBV20-1 with TRBJ2-7; D gene unclear. Germline V gives CDR1 DFQATT, CDR2 SNEGSKA (reference sequence). Trimming removed 3 bases from V and 2 bases from J, with 8 bases in between. The CDR3 length is 12 residues. CDR3 nucleotides: TGCAGTGCTAGTAAACAAGCCTACGAGCAGTACTTC. Protein sequence: CSASKQAYEQYF.

The sample holds a few counts of this clonotype. This chain connects TRBV18 to TRBJ1-4; no clear D gene. The V end was cut by 1 base, the J end by 3 bases, with 6 bases between. There are 14 residues in the CDR3. CDR1 is KGHSH, CDR2 LQKENI, per germline. The CDR3 nucleotides read TGTGCCAGCTCACCACAGATCCCTAATGAAAAACTGTTTTTT. Translating gives CASSPQIPNEKLFF.

The gene calls are TRBV29-1 and TRBJ2-7, with TRBD2 as a possible D gene (5 bases). Germline CDR1 is SQVTM and CDR2 is ANQGSEA. The CDR3 loop spans 13 amino acids. V lost 4 bases and J lost 5, with 15 bases in between. Here the CDR3 reads CSVGRTMIDEQYF. In DNA form, the CDR3 reads TGCAGCGTTGGGAGGACGATGATAGACGAGCAGTACTTC.

There are many counts of this clonotype. J is TRBJ2-1 and V is TRBV12-3 or TRBV12-4, with 7 bases that match TRBD1. The CDR3 runs 16 residues. J lost 7 bases, V lost 1 base, and 10 bases had no gene match. The CDR3 spells CASSLEGGPFGNEQFF. In DNA, the CDR3 is TGTGCCAGCAGTTTAGAAGGGGGCCCCTTTGGAAATGAGCAGTTCTTC.